This T cell receptor (beta chain) stems from a study of shared clonotypes between healthy human individuals (dated by TCRdb to about 2020). Regarding the complete study: A couple of women and a few men aged 18 to 49 years were included in the cohort. For each donor, three plates each were used for CD4 naive and CD4 memory, two plates were used for CD8 naive, and one plate was used for CD8 memory. To estimate repertoire size and how much clonotypes are shared between individuals, the study performed deep sequencing of blood TCR repertoires from about five healthy adults. Libraries were prepared and TCR repertoires were sequenced by different laboratories using diverse techniques, in order to increase sequencing depth and limit assay-specific biases. Each donor's leukapheresis produced roughly between roughly 0.85 and 10 billion PBMCs. What the work shows at the level of the full study, not this receptor alone: Roughly 5.2% of naive CD4, around 3.5% of naive CD8, approximately 2% of memory CD4, and about 0.4% of memory CD8 clonotypes were shared across several donors. Because the study included a small number of donors, the genetic and exposure-history diversity represented was limited. Larger estimated clonotype richness was generally found for naive subsets than for memory subsets. Based on pairwise subsampling, the degree of clonotype sharing among donors was expected to be affected by sequencing depth. Rarefaction of sorted-subset datasets indicated incomplete sequencing despite the large sequencing depth. Sampling was restricted to blood, and TCR repertoires in tissue are likely to differ from TCR repertoires in blood. Compared with non-shared clonotypes, the clonotypes found in all four sorted-subset donors had higher generation probabilities.

This clone appeared once. The antigen it recognizes is unknown. No per-base quality is available; no much larger clone lies one base away. The donors were healthy, HIV-negative adults who had no recently reported acute infections or vaccinations. All donors were Caucasian adults living in Nashville, Tennessee, USA. CD4+ T cells were enriched by magnetic negative selection; naive cells were then positively selected on CD45RA, and the negative fraction formed the memory subset. Blood was collected by leukapheresis, and PBMCs were isolated by Ficoll-Histopaque density gradient centrifugation and then cryopreserved in liquid nitrogen vapor phase. Analytical flow cytometry was used to check the purity and quantity of every magnetically sorted T cell population. Genomic DNA was isolated from each sorted fraction and quantified by UV absorbance on a Nanodrop 2000c. Germline trimming amounts to 1 base on V and 4 bases on J, with 7 as the count of junction bases outside the gene matches. The CDR3 covers 15 residues, taking in both the cysteine and the phenylalanine. Only CDR3 DNA is held: 45 bases, read in frame from base 1. CDR1 and CDR2 (GTSNPN, SVGIG) derive from the germline V gene (reference sequence).

Using the deep immunoSEQ assay, TCR CDR3 regions were amplified from genomic DNA by multiplex PCR. Extracted genomic DNA from each cell subset was spread evenly across all wells of several immunoSEQ 96-well plates, with each plate serving as a replicate. Each replicate PCR for sorted subsets received about 180 ng genomic DNA, equal to about 30,000 T cell genomes. Purified libraries were measured with a Qubit 3.0 fluorometer, size-checked on a Bioanalyzer 2100, and measured again with the KAPA Library Quantification kit. Each immunoSEQ 96-well plate was sequenced on its own single-read 150-cycle Illumina NextSeq 550 flow cell. The source study handled its data this way. Because the immunoSEQ output included only junctional sequences and no quality scores, the filtering could not be the same as the filtering used for full-length reads. Sequences were annotated with PyIR, a Python wrapper for IgBLAST v1.9, using IMGT germline references to assign V/J genes and CDR3. Any read was removed if the V/J assignment was weak (E-value above 1e-6), the CDR3 was missing, or the read contained stop codons, out-of-frame junctions, or ambiguous translated residues. V3J clonotypes were defined by identical inferred V gene, J gene, and CDR3 amino acid sequence. The percentage overlap between two repertoires was calculated by dividing the number of shared unique clonotypes by the size of the smaller repertoire. RTK rarefaction, the Chao1 estimator, and Recon v2.1 estimates of unobserved clonotypes were used to assess repertoire richness. Generation probabilities for all TCRbeta clonotypes obtained by the gDNA method from a few donors were computed using OLGA. TCRdb holds this immuneACCESS table with in-frame rearrangements only. Some clones are missing; in checked studies, unresolved V genes explain under half, and the rest has no known cause. From that table come the V and J calls and clone size; the DNA was used to work out D and trimming. The sample includes about 600,000 clones, with around 97% observed a single time. The top ten clones comprise 0.057% of the sample.

Sequencing used naive CD4+ T cells sorted from blood. The sample's cell subset or site label is to be understood as: CD45RA+ positively selected. The chain is assembled from TRBV30 and TRBJ2-5; 9 bases in between match TRBD1. The clonotype was recovered from a woman between 25 and 40 years old in good health. The CDR3 is CAWSETGGKVETQYF. The DNA sequence follows: TGTGCCTGGAGTGAGACAGGGGGTAAGGTAGAGACCCAGTACTTC.